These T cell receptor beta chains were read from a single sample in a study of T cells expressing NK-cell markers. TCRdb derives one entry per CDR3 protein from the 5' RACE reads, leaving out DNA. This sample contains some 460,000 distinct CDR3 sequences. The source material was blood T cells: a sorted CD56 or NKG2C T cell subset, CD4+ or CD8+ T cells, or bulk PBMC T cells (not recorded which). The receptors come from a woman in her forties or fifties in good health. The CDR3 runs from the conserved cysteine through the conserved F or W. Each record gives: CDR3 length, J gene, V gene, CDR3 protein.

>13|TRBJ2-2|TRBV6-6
CASAIKIPGELFF
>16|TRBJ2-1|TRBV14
CASSQGVWDRGGEQFF
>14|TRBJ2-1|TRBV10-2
CASRKGGSPGEQFF
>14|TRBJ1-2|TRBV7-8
CASSLRGPNYGYTF
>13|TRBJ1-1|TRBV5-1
CASSPEVRSEAFF
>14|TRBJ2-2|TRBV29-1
CSASLAGGPGELFF
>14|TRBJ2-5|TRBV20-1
CSARGMGWGETQYF
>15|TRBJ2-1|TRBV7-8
CASSSRSASYNEQFF
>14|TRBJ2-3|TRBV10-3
CAISELAGVDTQYF
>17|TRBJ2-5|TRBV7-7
CASSLISAGSNQETQYF
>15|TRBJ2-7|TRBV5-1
CASSSYRDTNYEQYF
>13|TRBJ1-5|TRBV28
CASLSGTKRPQHF
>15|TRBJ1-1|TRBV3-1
CASSPLRRTNTEAFF
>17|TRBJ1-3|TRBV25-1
CASSGFRRDPSGNTIYF
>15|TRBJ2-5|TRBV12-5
CASGWGRAFGETQYF
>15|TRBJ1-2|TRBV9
CASSPDAGTRRSYTF
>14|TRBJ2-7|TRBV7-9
CASSRPGALGEQYF
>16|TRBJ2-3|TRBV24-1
CATSDPGTHHGDTQYF
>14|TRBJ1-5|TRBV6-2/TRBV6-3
CASSYQGGNQPQHF
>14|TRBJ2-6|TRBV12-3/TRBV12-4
CASSQGAGANVLTF
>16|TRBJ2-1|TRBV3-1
CASSRRTSGAADEQFF
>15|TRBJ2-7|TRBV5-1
CASSLGQGISYEQYF
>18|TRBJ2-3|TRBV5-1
CASSSQIIAGGRADTQYF
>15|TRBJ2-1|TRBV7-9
CASSERGETYNEQFF
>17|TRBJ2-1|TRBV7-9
CASSSKAGGRSMDEQFF
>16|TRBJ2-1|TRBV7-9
CASSYPPGEGEREQFF
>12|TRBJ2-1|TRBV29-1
CSSGQVNNEQFF
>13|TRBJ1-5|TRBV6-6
CASSFNRGTPQHF
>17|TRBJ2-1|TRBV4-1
CASSQDPGDRGKLEQFF
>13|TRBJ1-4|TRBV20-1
CSAIKAINEKLFF